This T cell receptor beta chain was identified during a study of T-cell reconstitution after alpha-beta-depleted transplantation in children. Study observations and caveats: Alpha-beta T cells present about two months after transplant were reported to originate from several hundred expanded graft clones. Some patients owed their high day-60 TCRbeta diversity to surviving recipient T cells and thymic progenitors. From newly produced T cells came most of the T-cell counts and diversity one year after transplant.

To note about this clonotype: Antigen: not known.

As it was prepared, the TCRbeta library received unique molecular identifiers. TCRdb ran MiXCR on the PCR reads and lists one entry per CDR3 protein. The repertoire includes hundreds of thousands of distinct CDR3 sequences, roughly 15% of them detected once, and roughly 4.8% sits in the top ten. Trimming took off 7 bases at V and 0 bases at J, with 8 bases between the two ends. Germline V CDR1 and CDR2: SGHRS, YFSETQ. CDR3 length: 12 residues. The chain joins TRBV5-1 to TRBJ2-7; D perhaps matches TRBD1 (6 bases). The TCR was taken from a male patient younger than 18 who had a stem cell transplant for acute lymphoblastic leukemia, so the T cells may come from the graft donor. The sample was PBMCs, mostly from graft donor cells, taken 360 days after TCRalphabeta/CD19-depleted stem cell transplant. The CDR3 bases are TGCGCCAGCGTGGGGGCCTCCTACGAGCAGTACTTC. Translating gives CASVGASYEQYF.